This T cell receptor (beta chain) was identified during a study of Ad26.COV2.S vaccination and SARS-CoV-2 variants. CDR3 size: 20 residues. With V trimmed by 6 bases and J by 2 bases, 14 bases remained unmatched. CDR1 is MDHEN and CDR2 is SYDVKM in the germline V gene. Treatment noted: about 20 received Ad26.COV2.S at low or high dose, single or two shots; several received placebo; per-sample allocation not given. Samples came from day 63 after the first vaccine or placebo injection. Assay: immunoSEQ multiplex PCR; the TCRdb copy retains only in-frame clones and omits some. The sample has 440,000 or so clones, around 89% seen once.

The clonotype was recovered from a person aged 18-65 years who received the Ad26.COV2.S COVID-19 vaccine or a placebo. This rearrangement joins TRBV28 to TRBJ2-6, with 12 positions matching TRBD1. Sample: peripheral blood, taken in a trial of Ad26.COV2.S vaccine versus placebo. CDR3 coding DNA: TGTGCCAGCAGAAGCGCTCCGGGACAGGGGGCACTGGCTGGGGCCAACGTCCTGACTTTC. Its translation is CASRSAPGQGALAGANVLTF. Supplemented by reference TRBV28 and TRBJ2-6, the full variable domain reads DVKVTQSSRYLVKRTGEKVFLECVQDMDHENMFWYRQDPGLGLRLIYFSYDVKMKEKGDIPEGYSVSREKKERFSLILESASTNQTSMYLCASRSAPGQGALAGANVLTFGAGSRLTVL.